This T cell receptor beta chain was documented in a study of CXCR3-negative and CXCR3-positive naive CD8 T cells. Points on this clonotype: The antigen remains undetermined.

The libraries of TRB cDNA were constructed through 5' RACE using UMI labels. TCRdb re-called the 5' RACE reads and gives one entry per CDR3 protein, without DNA. This sample's clone table lists 90,000 to 100,000 distinct CDR3 sequences. CDR1 MNHEY and CDR2 SMNVEV come from the germline V gene (reference sequence). The CDR3 spans 17 residues. General study findings and limits: Surface CD5 was comparable between naive subsets; TCR strength was inferred from TRB CDR3 properties. Both naive subsets had comparably high diversity; memory CD8+ cells much lower. CXCR3-negative naive cells had less hydrophobic TRB CDR3s than did CXCR3-positive naive cells.

This sequence joins TRBV27 and TRBJ2-7; with no DNA, the TCRdb D assignment of TRBD2 cannot be verified. The specimen was naive CXCR3- CD8+ T cells from blood. Regarding subset: CD45RO-CCR7+CD27+CD95- naive CD8+ T cells lacking CXCR3 (TNR3-). This TCR was recovered from a human donor in good health. Some clones in this sample may be carry-over from other donors' samples. CDR3 protein: CASKQEEGTSGIYEQYF.